Listed here are 25 T cell receptor beta chains from one sample, sequenced in a study of blood T cell repertoires in COVID-19 (dated by TCRdb to 2020 to 2021). Receptor amplification or capture employed the immunoSEQ multiplex PCR assay. TCRdb obtained this table from immuneACCESS and retained in-frame rearrangements with V and J assigned. These tables miss some clones; where compared with another copy, unresolved V genes account for less than half of the shortfall, and the remainder is unexplained. In this sample the table shows some 83,000 clones, about 90% of which occur a single time. The ten largest clones capture around a sixth of the sample. The sample was peripheral blood. The source is a man older than 75 in a cohort sampled during active COVID-19.

This clone was seen a few times. V gene TRBV7-9 combines with J gene TRBJ1-1, with TRBD1 identical over 7 bases. The germline gives CDR1 SEHNR, CDR2 FQNEAQ (reference sequence). V was pared by 4 bases and J by 7 bases, with 9 bases of the junction left unmatched. CDR3 length: 14 amino acids. CDR3 sequence (DNA): TGTGCCAGCAGCTCACCATCGACAGGGCTTGAAGCTTTCTTT. Translation: CASSSPSTGLEAFF.

As to this clone: This may stem from a read error, because a much larger clone lies one nucleotide away. The V call is TRBV7-2, the J call TRBJ1-5, with 8 positions matching TRBD1. The CDR3 loop spans 15 amino acids. Per the germline V gene, CDR1 is SGHTA and CDR2 is FQGNSA. In DNA form, the CDR3 reads TGTGTCAGCAGCTTAGCCCAGGGGGCGCGTCAGCCCCAGCATTTT. Protein: CVSSLAQGARQPQHF.

V gene TRBV28 combines with J gene TRBJ2-1, with 15 bases aligning to TRBD2. The CDR3 runs to 18 residues. The germline gives CDR1 MDHEN, CDR2 SYDVKM. V trimming: 5 bases; J trimming: 1 base; junction bases outside the gene matches: 6. For the CDR3, the DNA is TGTGCCAGCAGTAAAGGGACTAGCGGGGGGAGGTCCTACAATGAGCAGTTCTTC. It encodes CASSKGTSGGRSYNEQFF.

J is TRBJ2-4 and V is TRBV21-1; TRBD1 reflects the table's D call only, with no check against the DNA. TRBV21-1 is a documented pseudogene. The CDR3 runs 15 residues. The CDR3, as DNA: TGTGCCAGGGGCCACTCGTTTCTAGCCAAAAACATTCAGTACTTC. Residues: CARGHSFLAKNIQYF.

The chain carries TRBV19 and TRBJ1-5, with D perhaps TRBD1 (6 bases). The germline V gene has CDR1 LNHDA and CDR2 SQIVND (reference sequence). CDR3 length equals 16 residues. The V end lost 4 bases, the J end lost 2 bases, and 15 bases lay between the germline ends. This CDR3 reads CASSRAGDIGNQPQHF. In DNA form, the CDR3 reads TGTGCCAGTAGTAGAGCAGGGGATATTGGCAATCAGCCCCAGCATTTT.

To note about this clone: At one end the junction does not follow the germline gene, possibly because of a read error. The rearrangement links TRBV3-1 (or the pseudogene TRBV3-2) to TRBJ1-1, with D possibly matching TRBD1 (6 bases). CDR1 is LGHDT, CDR2 YNNKEL, per germline (reference sequence). The CDR3 runs to 12 residues. CDR3 sequence reads: CASRQGSGAPFF. The CDR3 DNA sequence: TGTGCCAGCAGGCAAGGATCAGGGGCCCCTTTCTTT.

The chain joins TRBV18 to TRBJ2-3, with 9 bases identical to TRBD1. Per germline, CDR1 KGHSH and CDR2 LQKENI. The CDR3 is 14 amino acids. The J segment lost 6 bases and the V segment lost 4 bases, leaving 5 bases of the junction unmatched. CDR3 loop: CASSLDRGSDTQYF. The CDR3 DNA follows: TGTGCCAGCTCACTTGACAGGGGGTCGGATACGCAGTATTTT. The complete variable domain, with remaining parts taken from reference TRBV18 and TRBJ2-3, reads NAGVMQNPRHLVRRRGQEARLRCSPMKGHSHVYWYRQLPEEGLKFMVYLQKENIIDESGMPKERFSAEFPKEGPSILRIQQVVRGDSAAYFCASSLDRGSDTQYFGPGTRLTVL.

The DNA of the CDR3 is TGCGCCAGCAGCTATCAGGGTATTGATGGCTACACCTTC. Protein: CASSYQGIDGYTF. The rearrangement joins TRBV4-3 to TRBJ1-2, with D perhaps matching TRBD1 (5 bases). Germline CDR1 reads LGHNA; CDR2 reads YSLEER. The CDR3 length is 13 residues. Deletions cut 5 bases from V and 6 bases from J, with 13 bases between.

This chain joins TRBV4-3 and TRBJ1-4, with D tentatively TRBD1 (5 bases). The germline CDR1 and CDR2 sequences are LGHNA and YSLEER. The CDR3 has 15 amino acids. V lost 2 bases and J 10 bases, leaving 17 bases between the germline ends. The CDR3 is CASSQQHLQDGKLFF. The DNA of the CDR3 is TGCGCCAGCAGCCAACAACACCTACAGGATGGAAAACTGTTTTTT.

J is TRBJ2-7 and V is TRBV6-5, with 8 nucleotides matching TRBD1. Germline V gene data show CDR1 as MNHEY and CDR2 as SVGAGI. This CDR3 region has 12 residues. The trim removed 6 bases at V and 5 bases at J, leaving 3 bases unmatched. For the CDR3, the DNA is TGTGCCAGCAGAACGACAGGGGACGAGCAGTACTTC. As protein: CASRTTGDEQYF.

The chain joins TRBV24-1 to TRBJ2-5; D possibly corresponds to TRBD2 (7 bases). The CDR3 has 15 amino acids. The V gene's germline CDR1 is KGHDR and CDR2 SFDVKD. V lost 4 bases and J 5 bases, leaving 16 bases between the germline ends. This CDR3 reads CATSEARGAGETQYF. CDR3 nucleotide sequence: TGTGCCACCAGTGAGGCCCGGGGGGCTGGGGAGACCCAGTACTTC.

The V gene is TRBV7-2, the J gene TRBJ2-1; 7 bases align to TRBD2. CDR1 and CDR2 from the germline V gene are SGHTA and FQGNSA. Unmatched junction bases numbered 3, after V lost 0 bases and J lost 4 bases. The length of the CDR3 is 15 residues. Written as DNA, the CDR3 is TGTGCCAGCAGCTTAGCGCGGGGGAATTACAATGAGCAGTTCTTC. Translation gives CASSLARGNYNEQFF. The full variable domain, in which reference TRBV7-2 and TRBJ2-1 provide the parts outside the CDR3, is GAGVSQSPSNKVTEKGKDVELRCDPISGHTALYWYRQSLGQGLEFLIYFQGNSAPDKSGLPSDRFSAERTGGSVSTLTIQRTQQEDSAVYLCASSLARGNYNEQFFGPGTRLTVL.

The sample holds a few counts of this clone. The V gene is TRBV9, the J gene TRBJ2-5; no firm D call. V lost 0 bases to trimming and J lost 8 bases, with 8 bases between them. There are 12 residues in the CDR3. Germline CDR1 SGDLS, CDR2 YYNGEE. The CDR3: CASSVEIGTQYF. The CDR3 nucleotides are TGTGCCAGCAGCGTAGAGATCGGTACCCAGTACTTC.

The chain carries TRBV18 and TRBJ2-7, with 9 bases identical to TRBD1. Germline CDR1 reads KGHSH; CDR2 reads LQKENI. Unmatched junction bases numbered 5, after V lost 5 bases and J lost 3 bases. There are 14 residues in the CDR3. CDR3 DNA: TGTGCCAGCTCAACACAGGGGGCTAGCTACGAGCAGTACTTC. It translates to CASSTQGASYEQYF.

The CDR3 protein is CASSLAGSNTGELFF. Written as DNA, the CDR3 is TGTGCCAGCAGCCTAGCGGGGTCGAACACCGGGGAGCTGTTTTTT. This sequence joins TRBV3-1 (or the pseudogene TRBV3-2) and TRBJ2-2, with 8 nucleotides matching TRBD2. The CDR3 is 15 residues long. Germline V lookup: CDR1 LGHDT, CDR2 YNNKEL (reference sequence). After removal of 4 bases from V and 0 bases from J, the junction contained 1 base not matched to a gene.

The chain combines TRBV4-1 with TRBJ1-5; 12 nucleotides match TRBD1. Looked up from germline, CDR1 is MGHRA and CDR2 is YSYEKL. Germline trimming cut 2 bases from V and 8 bases from J; bases unmatched to any gene: 10. The CDR3 runs to 17 residues. CDR3 residues: CASSQPPGQGAWEPQHF. CDR3 DNA: TGCGCCAGCAGCCAACCACCGGGACAGGGGGCTTGGGAGCCCCAGCATTTT.

The DNA of the CDR3 is TGTGCCAGCAGTTACACTTGGACAGGGAGAAATCAGCCCCAGCATTTT. Translated, it gives CASSYTWTGRNQPQHF. This chain joins TRBV6-5 and TRBJ1-5, with TRBD1 matching over 8 bases. Trimming at V came to 2 bases and at J to 4 bases, leaving 7 bases not matched to a gene. CDR3 length equals 16 residues. Germline values: CDR1 MNHEY, CDR2 SVGAGI.

This clone was found once. This chain uses TRBV7-2 with TRBJ1-2, with D possibly being TRBD1 (5 bases). V gave up 6 bases and J gave up 6 bases, with 11 bases separating them. Germline V gives CDR1 SGHTA, CDR2 FQGNSA. The CDR3 consists of 12 residues. CDR3 in DNA: TGTGCCAGCAGACCCGGGGGGAATGGCTACACCTTC. Its protein is CASRPGGNGYTF.

This sequence joins TRBV19 and TRBJ2-2, with D unresolved. Between the trimmed V and J ends, which lost 6 bases and 1 base, there was a span of 12 bases. Germline V lookup: CDR1 LNHDA, CDR2 SQIVND (reference sequence). The length of the CDR3 is 15 residues. CDR3 bases: TGTGCCAGTAGCTTCGACATTGAGAACACCGGGGAGCTGTTTTTT. Translated: CASSFDIENTGELFF.

The rearrangement uses TRBV16 and TRBJ1-5, with 7 bases aligning to TRBD1. Trimming cost V 2 bases and J 7 bases; bases outside gene matches: 5. The CDR3 is 14 residues long. Germline V gene data show CDR1 as KGHSY and CDR2 as FQNENV. The CDR3 coding sequence is TGTGCCAGCAGCCAAGCGACAGGGTCCCAGCCCCAGCATTTT. Its translation is CASSQATGSQPQHF.

The V and J genes are TRBV6-6 and TRBJ2-1; D might be TRBD1 (5 bases). The CDR3 extends over 15 amino acids. CDR1 and CDR2 from the germline V gene are MNHNY and SVGAGI (reference sequence). The V end lost 7 bases, the J end lost 2 bases, and 15 bases lay between the germline ends. The CDR3 DNA follows: TGTGCCAGCACCTCTTTGACAGTCACCTACAATGAGCAGTTCTTC. Its translation: CASTSLTVTYNEQFF.

The chain uses TRBV5-7 and TRBJ2-7; 10 positions agree with TRBD1. TRBV5-7 qualifies as an ORF whose function is uncertain. The CDR3 runs 14 residues. After removal of 4 bases from V and 4 bases from J, the junction contained 5 bases not matched to a gene. The CDR3 DNA sequence: TGTGCCAGCAGCCCCGGGACAGGGGCTTACGAGCAGTACTTC. It codes for CASSPGTGAYEQYF.

The chain employs TRBV11-2 and TRBJ2-5; 10 bases agree with TRBD1. CDR3 length: 15 amino acids. With V trimmed by 1 base and J by 4 bases, 3 bases remained unmatched. Germline CDR1 is SGHAT and CDR2 is FQNNGV. The chain's CDR3 is CASSLGTGGRETQYF. As DNA, the CDR3 is TGTGCCAGCAGCTTAGGGACAGGGGGGAGAGAGACCCAGTACTTC.

The chain couples TRBV15 to TRBJ1-2, with 10 nucleotides matching TRBD1. J was trimmed by 8 bases and V by 0 bases; bases with no gene match: 6. The CDR3 has 15 amino acids. Germline CDR1 reads LNHNV; CDR2 reads YYDKDF (reference sequence). CDR3: CATSRDSGQGTGYTF. The DNA for the CDR3 is TGTGCCACCAGCAGAGATTCGGGACAGGGGACAGGCTACACCTTC.

In this sample, this clone turned up a few times. V and J are TRBV6-2 or TRBV6-3 and TRBJ2-7, with TRBD1 matching 9 bases. The germline CDR1 and CDR2 sequences are MNHEY and SVGEGT. Trimming cost V 2 bases and J 4 bases; bases outside gene matches: 3. CDR3 length: 14 residues. CDR3 nucleotide sequence: TGTGCCAGCAGTTACGGGGACAGGGAATACGAGCAGTACTTC. Translation: CASSYGDREYEQYF.